The 11 T cell receptor beta chains reported below all come from one sample, sequenced in a study of metastatic and nonmetastatic thyroid tumors. TCRdb re-processed the PCR reads through MiXCR. This sample has fewer than 20,000 clones, with 20% to 25% found just once. Patients underwent thyroid surgery, and none had received any treatment before it. The sequencing input was tumor tissue. The receptors were gathered from a male donor with papillary thyroid cancer or a benign thyroid nodule (not recorded which). Some clones in this sample may be carry-over from other donors' samples.

As concerns this clone: This may stem from a read error, because a much larger clone lies one nucleotide away. This specimen includes other DNA sequences encoding the same CDR3. The V and J genes are TRBV5-1 and TRBJ2-3; D gene unclear. CDR1 is SGHRS, CDR2 YFSETQ, per germline. CDR3 length equals 11 residues. In DNA form, the CDR3 reads TGCGCCAGCAGCTTAATAGATACGCAGTATTTC. It codes for CASSLIDTQYF.

The V call is TRBV15, the J call TRBJ2-7; 10 nucleotides agree with TRBD2. Trimming at V came to 5 bases and at J to 4 bases, leaving 5 bases not matched to a gene. The CDR3 has 14 amino acids. Germline V gene data show CDR1 as LNHNV and CDR2 as YYDKDF (reference sequence). The CDR3 nucleotides are TGTGCCACCAGCCCCGGGACTAGCGCGTACGAGCAGTACTTC. Translation gives CATSPGTSAYEQYF.

This clone was seen more than once but under ten times. The V call is TRBV7-2, the J call TRBJ2-7; no definite D call. Germline values: CDR1 SGHTA, CDR2 FQGNSA. There are 12 residues in the CDR3. V lost 3 bases and J 3 bases, leaving 6 bases between the germline ends. CDR3 sequence reads: CASSFQGYEQYF. For the CDR3, the DNA is TGTGCCAGCAGCTTTCAAGGCTACGAGCAGTACTTC. Full variable domain (missing parts from reference TRBV7-2 and TRBJ2-7): GAGVSQSPSNKVTEKGKDVELRCDPISGHTALYWYRQSLGQGLEFLIYFQGNSAPDKSGLPSDRFSAERTGGSVSTLTIQRTQQEDSAVYLCASSFQGYEQYFGPGTRLTVT.

This clone has only a few counts. J is TRBJ2-1 and V is TRBV10-1, with a weak D call TRBD2 (6 bases). V was clipped by 6 bases and J by 7 bases, with 19 bases between them. The germline V gene encodes CDR1 WNHNN and CDR2 SYGVQD (reference sequence). The CDR3 length is 15 residues. The CDR3: CASSPRDSPSNEQFF. Here the CDR3 DNA reads TGCGCCAGCAGCCCACGGGACTCGCCGTCGAATGAGCAGTTCTTC.

The V gene is TRBV28, the J gene TRBJ1-5; D possibly corresponds to TRBD1 (6 bases). The CDR3 loop spans 14 amino acids. Per germline, CDR1 MDHEN and CDR2 SYDVKM. V lost 3 bases, J lost 9 bases, and 15 bases lay in between. CDR3 nucleotide sequence: TGTGCCAGCAGTTTTTGGGGGCGCGTCCGGCCCCAGCATTTT. Translation gives CASSFWGRVRPQHF.

Within the sample, this clone is medium-sized. The rearrangement uses TRBV6-1 and TRBJ2-7, with D possibly TRBD1 on 6 matching bases. CDR3 length: 15 residues. V lost 2 bases and J 3 bases, leaving 14 bases between the germline ends. Germline V gene sequence: CDR1 MNHNS, CDR2 SASEGT. CDR3 nucleotide sequence: TGTGCCAGCAGTGAAATTATACAGGGAGACTACGAGCAGTACTTC. This encodes CASSEIIQGDYEQYF.

This clone was counted between two and nine times. A junction end diverges from the germline sequence, so it may reflect a read error. The chain uses TRBV6-1 and TRBJ1-1; no reliable D call. Germline V lookup: CDR1 MNHNS, CDR2 SASEGT. The CDR3 length is 16 residues. CDR3 in DNA: TGTGCAAGCAGGAATAACGTCCCCGGGTATTCGAACGAAGCTTTCTTT. Its protein is CASRNNVPGYSNEAFF.

This rearrangement joins TRBV7-9 to TRBJ1-1; D call uncertain. The ends were cut back, 7 bases at V and 1 base at J, with 13 bases in the middle. CDR3 length: 14 residues. CDR1 SEHNR and CDR2 FQNEAQ come from the germline V gene (reference sequence). The CDR3 loop is CASTLGGGNTEAFF. CDR3 sequence (DNA): TGTGCCAGCACACTTGGAGGAGGGAACACTGAAGCTTTCTTT. Supplemented by reference TRBV7-9 and TRBJ1-1, the full variable domain reads DTGVSQNPRHKITKRGQNVTFRCDPISEHNRLYWYRQTLGQGPEFLTYFQNEAQLEKSRLLSDRFSAERPKGSFSTLEIQRTEQGDSAMYLCASTLGGGNTEAFFGQGTRLTVV.

This clone came up many times. This clone may be a read error of a much larger clone one base away. The chain recombines TRBV27 with TRBJ1-5; D gene uncertain. There are 14 residues in the CDR3. Germline assignment: CDR1 MNHEY and CDR2 SMNVEV (reference sequence). Trimming removed 5 bases from V and 6 bases from J, with 14 bases in between. The CDR3 DNA sequence: TGTGCCAGCAGTCCGAGGCCCATGGGTCAGCCCCAGCATTTT. Translation gives CASSPRPMGQPQHF.

There are a few counts of this clone. This may stem from a read error, because a much larger clone lies one nucleotide away. This likely comes from a read error, as the CDR3 has no conserved phenylalanine or tryptophan at its end. This chain links TRBV20-1 with TRBJ2-2; D is ambiguous. V lost 6 bases and J lost 7, with 9 bases in between. The CDR3 runs 11 residues. Germline V CDR1 and CDR2: DFQATT, SNEGSKA (reference sequence). The CDR3 protein is CSAGVYGELFL. CDR3 DNA sequence: TGCAGTGCAGGAGTGTACGGGGAGCTGTTTCTT.

The sample holds a few counts of this clone. This sequence joins TRBV6-1 and TRBJ2-1; 9 bases are a match to TRBD1. This CDR3 has 14 residues. V gave up 5 bases and J gave up 9 bases; unmatched junction bases: 8. Germline CDR1 reads MNHNS; CDR2 reads SASEGT. The CDR3, as DNA: TGTGCCAGCAGTAGGGACAGGGTTTATGGTGAGCAGTTCTTC. This codes for CASSRDRVYGEQFF.